Presented here are 28 T cell receptor beta chains from one specimen sequenced in a study of vaccination and CD4 T cells after COVID-19. The treatment here: roughly ten-day PBMC culture with coronavirus spike peptide pools or control peptides (ViraFEST assay). At the Johns Hopkins FTIC core, DNA taken from cultured CD4+ T cells was sequenced by way of the Oncomine TCR Beta short-read assay. TCRdb reanalysed the PCR reads using MiXCR and keeps one entry per CDR3 protein. The data hold roughly 7,000 distinct CDR3 sequences, with about 80% observed a single time. Their specific antigens are unknown. The specimen was CD4+ T cells from blood, cultured in vitro. The receptors originated from a human donor who had recovered from COVID-19.

The rearrangement links TRBV20-1 to TRBJ2-5, with D unclear. The germline gives CDR1 DFQATT, CDR2 SNEGSKA (reference sequence). V was pared by 3 bases and J by 5 bases, with 10 bases between. The CDR3 is 12 amino acids. CDR3 nucleotides: TGCAGTGCTAGTAGTGTGGGGGAGACCCAGTACTTC. It translates to CSASSVGETQYF.

This chain connects TRBV6-1 to TRBJ1-5; 7 bases match TRBD1. V was clipped by 2 bases and J by 2 bases; unmatched bases: 3. CDR3 size: 15 residues. The germline gives CDR1 MNHNS, CDR2 SASEGT. Here the CDR3 DNA reads TGTGCCAGCAGTGAACAGGGGGGCGGCAATCAGCCCCAGCATTTT. This gives the protein CASSEQGGGNQPQHF.

The chain employs TRBV7-6 and TRBJ2-3, with 11 bases aligning to TRBD2. The CDR3 is 15 amino acids. CDR1 is SGHVS, CDR2 FNYEAQ, per germline. The J segment lost 9 bases and the V segment lost 0 bases, leaving 5 bases of the junction unmatched. The CDR3 is CASSLASGGAGTQYF. CDR3 nucleotide sequence: TGTGCCAGCAGCTTAGCTAGCGGGGGGGCCGGGACGCAGTATTTT.

The chain recombines TRBV7-9 with TRBJ1-3; no definite D call. V was trimmed by 0 bases and J by 0 bases, leaving 9 bases between them. Germline lookup yields CDR1 SEHNR and CDR2 FQNEAQ (reference sequence). The CDR3 consists of 16 residues. The CDR3 reads CASSLAMGSSGNTIYF. CDR3 nucleotides: TGTGCCAGCAGCTTAGCGATGGGGAGCTCTGGAAACACCATATATTTT.

The V and J genes are TRBV6-1 and TRBJ2-7; unclear D gene. Trimming took off 6 bases at V and 5 bases at J, with 14 bases between the two ends. The CDR3 covers 13 residues. The V gene's germline CDR1 is MNHNS and CDR2 SASEGT. CDR3 amino acids: CASRRMGSDEQYF. CDR3 nucleotides: TGTGCCAGCAGGCGGATGGGATCGGACGAGCAGTACTTC.

Regarding this clonotype: An end of the junction differs from the germline gene, which may be a read error. The rearrangement joins TRBV6-1 to TRBJ2-5, with D maybe TRBD2 (7 bases). This CDR3 has 16 residues. Germline lookup yields CDR1 MNHNS and CDR2 SASEGT. The CDR3 DNA is TGTGCCAGCAGTCAAGCAGGGACTAAAGGGGGGGAGACCCAGTACTTC. Amino acid sequence: CASSQAGTKGGETQYF.

The chain combines TRBV21-1 with TRBJ1-5; no DNA check was done on the table's D call, TRBD1. TRBV21-1 is deemed a pseudogene. The CDR3 is 13 residues long. The CDR3 nucleotides read TGTGCCAGCCAGGACAGGGGAAATCAGCCCCAGCATTTT. Translated, it gives CASQDRGNQPQHF.

This clonotype was seen more than once but under ten times. The chain uses TRBV20-1 and TRBJ2-1, with D possibly being TRBD2 (7 bases). The CDR3 loop spans 15 amino acids. V was trimmed by 0 bases and J by 5 bases, leaving 14 bases between them. Germline V gene lookup returns CDR1 DFQATT and CDR2 SNEGSKA (reference sequence). The CDR3 spells CSARDIRGADNEQFF. In DNA, the CDR3 is TGCAGTGCTAGAGATATCCGGGGGGCGGACAATGAGCAGTTCTTC.

The chain links TRBV4-1 to TRBJ2-7, with D tentatively TRBD1 (6 bases). Germline V gives CDR1 MGHRA, CDR2 YSYEKL. The CDR3 has 17 amino acids. V lost 0 bases and J lost 0, with 15 bases in between. In nucleotides, the CDR3 is TGCGCCAGCAGCCAAGATACTGGGACATATACCTCCTACGAGCAGTACTTC. Translation gives CASSQDTGTYTSYEQYF.

The chain links TRBV2 to TRBJ2-1, with TRBD1 matching 8 bases. Looked up from germline, CDR1 is SNHLY and CDR2 is FYNNEI. The V and J ends lost 4 bases and 3 bases, in that order; junction bases with no gene match: 5. This CDR3 comprises 15 residues. The CDR3 DNA is TGTGCCAGCAGTGGGGGACAGGCGCTCTACAATGAGCAGTTCTTC. As protein: CASSGGQALYNEQFF.

This clonotype appeared once. V and J are TRBV15 and TRBJ1-1, with D hard to call. V lost 2 bases to trimming and J lost 3 bases, with 13 bases between them. The CDR3 covers 15 residues. The germline gives CDR1 LNHNV, CDR2 YYDKDF (reference sequence). As DNA, the CDR3 is TGTGCCACCAGCAGATCCCTTGACGGATACACTGAAGCTTTCTTT. Amino acid sequence: CATSRSLDGYTEAFF.

The V call is TRBV27, the J call TRBJ2-2; D gene unclear. The V and J ends lost 5 bases and 7 bases respectively, with 11 bases between them. This CDR3 region has 13 residues. CDR1 is MNHEY and CDR2 is SMNVEV in the germline V gene (reference sequence). The chain's CDR3 is CASSTQFGGELFF. CDR3 in DNA: TGTGCCAGCAGTACCCAGTTCGGCGGGGAGCTGTTTTTT.

This clonotype has just a few counts. The CDR3 bases are TGTGCCAGCGAAATGGGGCGTGGGACTGAAGCTTTCTTT. Encoded protein: CASEMGRGTEAFF. The chain employs TRBV7-2 and TRBJ1-1; D is possibly TRBD1 (5 bases). CDR1 SGHTA and CDR2 FQGNSA come from the germline V gene. CDR3 length: 13 amino acids. V lost 8 bases and J 5 bases, leaving 15 bases between the germline ends.

This clonotype was counted once. The chain combines TRBV20-1 with TRBJ2-3, with D perhaps assigned TRBD1 or TRBD2 (5 bases each). The V gene lost 4 bases and the J gene lost 6 bases, with 20 bases spanning the gap. This CDR3 is 15 amino acids long. Germline-derived CDR1 and CDR2 are DFQATT and SNEGSKA (reference sequence). The CDR3 region is CSAIFTGPPPDTQYF. CDR3 bases: TGCAGTGCTATTTTCACGGGACCTCCGCCGGATACGCAGTATTTT.

The chain links TRBV20-1 to TRBJ2-5; D ambiguous. The CDR3 has 13 amino acids. V was shortened by 8 bases and J by 5 bases, with 18 bases between the two germline ends. CDR1 DFQATT and CDR2 SNEGSKA come from the germline V gene (reference sequence). CDR3 sequence (DNA): TGCAGTCTTTCGGTACTAAATACTGAGACCCAGTACTTC. Protein: CSLSVLNTETQYF.

The chain carries TRBV10-1 and TRBJ1-2; D might be TRBD1 (6 bases). V gave up 6 bases and J gave up 8 bases, with 13 bases separating them. The CDR3 is 12 amino acids. Germline CDR1 and CDR2: WNHNN and SYGVQD (reference sequence). The CDR3 is CASSNTGKGYTF. In DNA, the CDR3 is TGCGCCAGCAGCAACACAGGGAAAGGCTACACCTTC.

By share of the sample, this clonotype is medium-sized (0.01 to 0.1%). The CDR3 protein is CASSFAGRNEQFF. In nucleotides, the CDR3 is TGTGCCAGCAGCTTTGCAGGGAGAAATGAGCAGTTCTTC. The V call is TRBV7-6, the J call TRBJ2-1; perhaps D is TRBD1 or TRBD2 (5 bases each). The germline V and J ends were trimmed by 3 bases and 7 bases, with 10 bases remaining between them. Germline V gives CDR1 SGHVS, CDR2 FNYEAQ. The CDR3 totals 13 residues.

CDR3 protein: CASSGSVGVYGYTF. The CDR3 DNA is TGTGCCAGCAGCGGGTCAGTCGGGGTCTATGGCTACACCTTC. V is TRBV6-1 and J is TRBJ1-2; the D is unclear. This CDR3 contains 14 residues. Per the germline V gene, CDR1 is MNHNS and CDR2 is SASEGT. V shed 6 bases and J shed 4 bases, with 15 bases lying between them.

This sequence joins TRBV11-3 and TRBJ1-5; D may be TRBD1 (5 bases). The CDR3 spans 17 residues. Germline lookup yields CDR1 SGHNT and CDR2 YENEEA. V lost 0 bases to trimming and J lost 0 bases, with 12 bases between them. The CDR3 DNA is TGTGCCAGCAGCTTAGATCTACCGGGGCTTAGCAATCAGCCCCAGCATTTT. Amino acids: CASSLDLPGLSNQPQHF.

This clonotype was counted once. The V and J genes are TRBV7-2 and TRBJ1-2, with D maybe TRBD1 (6 bases). CDR1 and CDR2 (germline): SGHTA, FQGNSA. The ends were cut back, 5 bases at V and 1 base at J, with 8 bases in the middle. CDR3 length: 13 amino acids. The CDR3 nucleotides read TGTGCCAGCAGCATGGACAGTAACTATGGCTACACCTTC. Amino acid sequence: CASSMDSNYGYTF.

This chain uses TRBV20-1 with TRBJ2-1, with TRBD2 matching over 10 bases. The CDR3 contains 16 residues. V trimming: 6 bases; J trimming: 1 base; junction bases outside the gene matches: 9. Looked up from germline, CDR1 is DFQATT and CDR2 is SNEGSKA (reference sequence). The CDR3 coding sequence is TGCAGTGCCCTAGCGGGAGTTTCTAGTTCCTACAATGAGCAGTTCTTC. This sequence encodes CSALAGVSSSYNEQFF.

This chain joins TRBV24-1 and TRBJ1-2; D possibly corresponds to TRBD1 (6 bases). The V gene lost 1 base and the J gene lost 5 bases, with 10 bases spanning the gap. There are 14 residues in the CDR3. Germline loops: CDR1 KGHDR, CDR2 SFDVKD. The CDR3 DNA follows: TGTGCCACCAGTGATTTTGGGGGCTCGTATGGCTACACCTTC. Its protein is CATSDFGGSYGYTF.

The chain links TRBV28 to TRBJ2-5; D possibly corresponds to TRBD2 (5 bases). Per germline, CDR1 MDHEN and CDR2 SYDVKM. The V gene lost 4 bases and the J gene lost 5 bases, with 8 bases spanning the gap. CDR3 length: 12 amino acids. For the CDR3, the DNA is TGTGCCAGCAGTTCAGGCGGGGAGACCCAGTACTTC. Its protein product is CASSSGGETQYF.

The DNA for the CDR3 is TGTGCCAGCAGTGAAGGGCCCAACACTGAAGCTTTCTTT. Its translation: CASSEGPNTEAFF. J is TRBJ1-1 and V is TRBV2; D uncertain. The length of the CDR3 is 13 residues. V was pared by 1 base and J by 2 bases, with 5 bases between. The germline V gene has CDR1 SNHLY and CDR2 FYNNEI. Full variable domain (outside the CDR3, taken from reference TRBV2 and TRBJ1-1): EPEVTQTPSHQVTQMGQEVILRCVPISNHLYFYWYRQILGQKVEFLVSFYNNEISEKSEIFDDQFSVERPDGSNFTLKIRSTKLEDSAMYFCASSEGPNTEAFFGQGTRLTVV.

The chain joins TRBV10-3 to TRBJ1-1; D call uncertain. Looked up from germline, CDR1 is ENHRY and CDR2 is SYGVKD. The germline V and J ends were trimmed by 6 bases and 7 bases, with 9 bases remaining between them. This CDR3 has 11 amino acids. In DNA form, the CDR3 reads TGTGCCATCAGGTCGGTCCGTGAAGCTTTCTTT. As protein: CAIRSVREAFF.

This chain joins TRBV6-1 and TRBJ2-7, with TRBD1 as a possible D gene (6 bases). In germline, CDR1 is MNHNS, CDR2 SASEGT. The CDR3 totals 15 residues. Trimming removed 5 bases from V and 0 bases from J, with 14 bases in between. The CDR3 region is CASSQPSTGSYEQYF. CDR3 in DNA: TGTGCCAGCAGTCAACCCTCGACAGGCTCCTACGAGCAGTACTTC.

J is TRBJ2-5 and V is TRBV11-3; TRBD2 matches 8 bases. Germline CDR1 reads SGHNT; CDR2 reads YENEEA. Trimming at V came to 3 bases and at J to 8 bases, leaving 11 bases not matched to a gene. The CDR3 extends over 15 amino acids. The CDR3 nucleotides are TGTGCCAGCAGCTTCGGACTAGCCCCCGAGGTAACCCAGTACTTC. Translating gives CASSFGLAPEVTQYF.

The chain joins TRBV6-4 to TRBJ1-5, with no clear D. CDR3 size: 13 residues. Trimming left V 2 bases short and J 5 bases short, with 7 bases between. CDR1 is MRHNA and CDR2 is SNTAGT in the germline V gene. Here the CDR3 DNA reads TGTGCCAGCAGTGACAATGAGGATCAGCCCCAGCATTTT. This sequence encodes CASSDNEDQPQHF.